The 6 T cell receptor beta chains given below trace back to one sample, sequenced in a study of T-cell reconstitution after alpha-beta-depleted transplantation in children. A library of TCRbeta sequences, prepared with unique molecular identifiers, was generated. TCRdb reanalysed the PCR reads using MiXCR and keeps one entry per CDR3 protein. The sample includes about 830,000 distinct CDR3 sequences, roughly 15% of them seen just once. This material consisted of PBMCs, mostly from graft donor cells, taken 360 days after TCRalphabeta/CD19-depleted stem cell transplant. These TCRs come from a male patient aged 5 to 17 who had a stem cell transplant for acute lymphoblastic leukemia, so the T cells may come from the graft donor.

This clonotype was counted between two and nine times. V and J are TRBV11-2 and TRBJ2-1; D not resolved. Deletions cut 1 base from V and 7 bases from J, with 14 bases between. The CDR3 spans 15 residues. Germline V gene sequence: CDR1 SGHAT, CDR2 FQNNGV. This CDR3 is CASSLVSSGFNEQFF. CDR3 DNA: TGTGCCAGCAGCTTAGTCTCTTCTGGGTTTAATGAGCAGTTCTTC.

This clonotype was found a few times. The V gene is TRBV20-1, the J gene TRBJ1-5; D not resolved. The CDR3 is made up of 12 amino acids. Germline V gene lookup returns CDR1 DFQATT and CDR2 SNEGSKA (reference sequence). Trimming removed 0 bases at V and 6 bases at J, with 6 bases between. CDR3 nucleotide sequence: TGCAGTGCTAGAGAGGGCGGTCAGCCCCAGCATTTT. It is translated as CSAREGGQPQHF.

The rearrangement links TRBV7-6 to TRBJ2-3; TRBD2 aligns across 11 bases. Losses at the gene ends were 2 bases for V and 6 bases for J; bases not matched to a gene: 13. Germline loops: CDR1 SGHVS, CDR2 FNYEAQ. The CDR3 consists of 18 residues. CDR3 residues: CASSLIPLLAGVSDTQYF. DNA for the CDR3: TGTGCCAGCAGCTTAATCCCCCTACTAGCGGGAGTATCCGATACGCAGTATTTT. The full variable domain, with the rest looked up from reference TRBV7-6 and TRBJ2-3, is GAGVSQSPRYKVTKRGQDVALRCDPISGHVSLYWYRQALGQGPEFLTYFNYEAQQDKSGLPNDRFSAERPEGSISTLTIQRTEQRDSAMYRCASSLIPLLAGVSDTQYFGPGTRLTVL.

The chain links TRBV23-1 to TRBJ2-1, with 15 bases matching TRBD2. TRBV23-1 is an ORF; its function is uncertain. The CDR3 totals 19 residues. V trimming: 5 bases; J trimming: 5 bases; junction bases outside the gene matches: 13. This CDR3 reads CASSAGTSGRPLPNNEQFF. CDR3 nucleotides: TGCGCCAGCAGTGCCGGGACTAGCGGGAGGCCCTTGCCTAACAATGAGCAGTTCTTC.

In its sample, this clonotype was seen a few times. The chain is built from TRBV7-2 and TRBJ2-5; 12 bases line up with TRBD2. The CDR3 is made up of 17 amino acids. Trimming removed 5 bases from V and 1 base from J; junction bases left unmatched: 8. Germline V gene sequence: CDR1 SGHTA, CDR2 FQGNSA. The CDR3 DNA is TGTGCCAGCAGCCTTGCCCGACTAGCGGGAGCCCAAGAGACCCAGTACTTC. It is translated as CASSLARLAGAQETQYF.

This clonotype was observed a few times. The rearrangement joins TRBV10-3 to TRBJ2-1; 10 nucleotides line up with TRBD2. J gave up 4 bases and V 5 bases, and 5 bases lay outside the gene matches. The germline gives CDR1 ENHRY, CDR2 SYGVKD. CDR3 length: 15 residues. The CDR3 DNA sequence: TGTGCCATCAGTCAGCGGGAGGGCCGTTACAATGAGCAGTTCTTC. It is translated as CAISQREGRYNEQFF.